This TCR beta chain was captured in a study of early T cells in non-severe SARS-CoV-2 infection. Looking at the study overall: Sequenced material consisted of bulk RNA (from unsorted whole blood), and chains were unpaired. General study results and limits: VDJdb-based annotation leaned toward anti-spike CD8 responses and missed private and CD4 specificities.

The table lists this clonotype with a few counts. The antigen remains undetermined. Unique molecular identifiers were added to individual cDNA molecules. TCRdb re-analysed the 5' RACE reads in MiXCR, keeping a single row per CDR3 protein. Of about 44,000 distinct CDR3 sequences in the sample, 20% to 25% were seen once. This clonotype was sampled from an adult who was a healthcare worker with PCR-confirmed SARS-CoV-2 infection or an uninfected control (not recorded which). The starting material was whole blood, obtained at baseline.

The CDR3 coding sequence is TGTGCCAGCAGCTTAGGGGGCCACGAGCAGTACTTC. Translation gives CASSLGGHEQYF. The chain couples TRBV7-6 to TRBJ2-7; TRBD1 might be the D (5 bases). CDR1 and CDR2 from the germline V gene are SGHVS and FNYEAQ. CDR3 length equals 12 residues. Trimming removed 1 base from V and 5 bases from J, with 6 bases in between.